The 19 T cell receptor beta chains in this list originate from one sample, sequenced in a study of CD8 T cells in Susac syndrome. A quantity of roughly 0.5 to 1 ug RNA underwent reverse transcription using random hexamers. MiXCR, applied by TCRdb to the immunoSEQ multiplex PCR reads, yields one record per CDR3 protein. The sample consists of hundreds of thousands of distinct CDR3 sequences, about 90% of them appearing once. Sample: CD8+ T cells from PBMCs. The receptors originated from a human donor with multiple sclerosis.

This sequence joins TRBV7-9 and TRBJ2-5; D ambiguous. Germline assignment: CDR1 SEHNR and CDR2 FQNEAQ (reference sequence). Trimming removed 1 base at V and 1 base at J, with 7 bases between. The CDR3 is 14 amino acids. The CDR3 sequence: CASSLEMRQETQYF. The CDR3 coding sequence is TGTGCCAGCAGCTTAGAGATGCGCCAAGAGACCCAGTACTTC. Full variable domain (missing parts from reference TRBV7-9 and TRBJ2-5): DTGVSQNPRHKITKRGQNVTFRCDPISEHNRLYWYRQTLGQGPEFLTYFQNEAQLEKSRLLSDRFSAERPKGSFSTLEIQRTEQGDSAMYLCASSLEMRQETQYFGPGTRLLVL.

This chain uses TRBV7-3 with TRBJ2-1, with 9 bases lining up with TRBD2. Germline lookup yields CDR1 SGHTA and CDR2 FQGTGA. Trimming cost V 3 bases and J 2 bases; bases outside gene matches: 2. The CDR3 is 15 residues long. CDR3 bases: TGTGCCAGCAGCTTCCTAGCGGGGCCCTACAATGAGCAGTTCTTC. Its protein product is CASSFLAGPYNEQFF.

The chain is built from TRBV20-1 and TRBJ2-7, with D perhaps matching TRBD1 or TRBD2 (5 bases each). Germline V gives CDR1 DFQATT, CDR2 SNEGSKA (reference sequence). CDR3 length: 12 residues. CDR3 nucleotides: TGCAGCCTTCCCGGGGCCGACTACGAGCAGTACTTC. Protein product: CSLPGADYEQYF.

The rearrangement uses TRBV10-3 and TRBJ2-2; D ambiguous. The V end was cut by 10 bases, the J end by 0 bases, with 9 bases between. The CDR3 is 13 amino acids. The germline V gene has CDR1 ENHRY and CDR2 SYGVKD. CDR3 nucleotide sequence: TGTGCCACGCGTCGGGCGAACACCGGGGAGCTGTTTTTT. This translates into CATRRANTGELFF.

The count of this clonotype is one. The rearrangement links TRBV2 to TRBJ2-1, with a tentative D call TRBD1 (6 bases). Trimming shortened V by 4 bases and J by 0 bases, and 10 bases separated the two germline ends. Per the germline V gene, CDR1 is SNHLY and CDR2 is FYNNEI. The CDR3 is made up of 15 amino acids. CDR3 nucleotides: TGTGCCAGCAGTGGTACAGGGAGCTCCTACAATGAGCAGTTCTTC. It specifies CASSGTGSSYNEQFF.

The gene calls are TRBV5-6 and TRBJ1-1; perhaps TRBD1 as D (5 bases). V was clipped by 0 bases and J by 11 bases, with 14 bases between them. Germline V gene sequence: CDR1 SGHDT, CDR2 YYEEEE. This CDR3 spans 13 amino acids. The CDR3 reads CASSLGGPRSAFF. DNA for the CDR3: TGTGCCAGCAGCTTGGGGGGCCCCAGGTCGGCTTTCTTT. The variable domain in full, with the rest retrieved from reference TRBV5-6 and TRBJ1-1, is DAGVTQSPTHLIKTRGQQVTLRCSPKSGHDTVSWYQQALGQGPQFIFQYYEEEERQRGNFPDRFSGHQFPNYSSELNVNALLLGDSALYLCASSLGGPRSAFFGQGTRLTVV.

The gene calls are TRBV23-1 and TRBJ2-5; D uncertain. TRBV23-1 is an ORF, and what it does is uncertain. Trimming removed 7 bases at V and 13 bases at J, with 10 bases between. The CDR3 runs 9 residues. CDR3 bases: TGCGCCAGCACCGACAAGCGGTACTTC. Protein product: CASTDKRYF.

The chain employs TRBV4-1 and TRBJ2-7; possibly TRBD1 or TRBD2 for D (5 bases each). This CDR3 is 15 amino acids long. Germline-derived CDR1 and CDR2 are MGHRA and YSYEKL. The V gene lost 0 bases and the J gene lost 5 bases, with 14 bases spanning the gap. This chain's CDR3 is CASSQDGDGRDEQYF. In nucleotides, the CDR3 is TGCGCCAGCAGCCAAGATGGGGACGGACGCGACGAGCAGTACTTC.

The chain recombines TRBV7-8 with TRBJ2-7; 7 bases are shared with TRBD1. This CDR3 comprises 16 residues. V was clipped by 3 bases and J by 7 bases; unmatched bases: 15. Germline CDR1 reads SGHVS; CDR2 reads FQNEAQ. The CDR3 nucleotides are TGTGCCAGCAGCTTTACACCCCGAGACAGGGCTTGGGAGCAGTACTTC. Translated: CASSFTPRDRAWEQYF. Combining the CDR3 with reference TRBV7-8 and TRBJ2-7 gives the whole variable domain GAGVSQSPRYKVAKRGQDVALRCDPISGHVSLFWYQQALGQGPEFLTYFQNEAQLDKSGLPSDRFFAERPEGSVSTLKIQRTQQEDSAVYLCASSFTPRDRAWEQYFGPGTRLTVT.

The V and J genes are TRBV13 and TRBJ2-7; TRBD2 aligns across 13 bases. The germline V gene has CDR1 PRHDT and CDR2 FYEKMQ (reference sequence). CDR3 length equals 14 residues. Trimming removed 5 bases from V and 6 bases from J; junction bases left unmatched: 4. The DNA of the CDR3 is TGTGCCAGCAGCCGGACTAGCGGGAGCGGCGAGCAGTACTTC. It codes for CASSRTSGSGEQYF.

CDR3: CASRLHDRDHEQYF. For the CDR3, the DNA is TGTGCCAGCAGATTACATGACAGGGACCACGAGCAGTACTTC. V gene TRBV12-3 or TRBV12-4 combines with J gene TRBJ2-7; 7 nucleotides match TRBD1. The length of the CDR3 is 14 residues. Trimming cost V 6 bases and J 5 bases; bases outside gene matches: 10.

J is TRBJ2-7 and V is TRBV20-1; D ambiguous. V shed 6 bases and J shed 1 base, with 10 bases lying between them. Germline CDR1 and CDR2: DFQATT and SNEGSKA (reference sequence). This CDR3 comprises 12 residues. The CDR3 bases are TGCAGTGCGTCGACACCATCCTACGAGCAGTACTTC. It is translated as CSASTPSYEQYF.

The V and J genes are TRBV20-1 and TRBJ1-5; 9 positions match TRBD1. The V and J ends lost 0 bases and 6 bases, in that order; junction bases with no gene match: 6. The V gene's germline CDR1 is DFQATT and CDR2 SNEGSKA (reference sequence). This CDR3 has 15 amino acids. CDR3 in DNA: TGCAGTGCTAGAGATCGGGACAGGGAAACTCAGCCCCAGCATTTT. This encodes CSARDRDRETQPQHF.

The chain has TRBV11-2 and TRBJ2-1; no clear D gene. From germline, CDR1 is SGHAT and CDR2 FQNNGV. The V end lost 5 bases, the J end lost 9 bases, and 11 bases lay between the germline ends. This CDR3 has 12 residues. This CDR3 is CASSRTDGEQFF. The CDR3 nucleotides are TGTGCCAGCAGCCGGACGGACGGTGAGCAGTTCTTC.

This clonotype was detected once. This CDR3 is CASSYSPMYGYTF. The CDR3 DNA sequence: TGTGCCAGCAGTTACTCGCCGATGTATGGCTACACCTTC. The rearrangement uses TRBV6-5 and TRBJ1-2; D is ambiguous. Trimming left V 0 bases short and J 5 bases short, with 7 bases between. Germline V gene data show CDR1 as MNHEY and CDR2 as SVGAGI. The length of the CDR3 is 13 residues.

This chain connects TRBV12-3 or TRBV12-4 to TRBJ1-2; D remains ambiguous. The length of the CDR3 is 12 residues. Trimming shortened V by 6 bases and J by 1 base, and 6 bases separated the two germline ends. The CDR3 region has the DNA TGTGCCAGCAGACCGGGTAACTATGGCTACACCTTC. Its protein is CASRPGNYGYTF.

V and J are TRBV5-8 and TRBJ2-7, with 12 bases identical to TRBD1. Germline V gene data show CDR1 as SGHTS and CDR2 as YDEGEE. This CDR3 comprises 16 residues. Unmatched junction bases numbered 5, after V lost 0 bases and J lost 4 bases. The CDR3 DNA reads as TGTGCCAGCAGCTTGGGGGACAGGGGGCTTGGGTACGAGCAGTACTTC. It yields the protein CASSLGDRGLGYEQYF.

This clonotype has just one count. V is TRBV12-3 or TRBV12-4 and J is TRBJ2-3, with a weak D call TRBD2 (5 bases). CDR3 length: 14 residues. The germline V and J ends were trimmed by 1 base and 4 bases, with 9 bases remaining between them. CDR3 amino acids: CASSLVGSADTQYF. In DNA, the CDR3 is TGTGCCAGCAGTTTAGTGGGGAGCGCAGATACGCAGTATTTT.

The V and J genes are TRBV19 and TRBJ1-1; tentatively, D is TRBD1 (6 bases). Trimming took 5 bases from V and 10 from J, leaving 14 bases between them. The CDR3 length is 12 residues. Germline V gene data show CDR1 as LNHDA and CDR2 as SQIVND (reference sequence). The CDR3 DNA follows: TGTGCCAGTAGTCTACACAGGGCTCCAGCTTTCTTT. Amino acids: CASSLHRAPAFF.